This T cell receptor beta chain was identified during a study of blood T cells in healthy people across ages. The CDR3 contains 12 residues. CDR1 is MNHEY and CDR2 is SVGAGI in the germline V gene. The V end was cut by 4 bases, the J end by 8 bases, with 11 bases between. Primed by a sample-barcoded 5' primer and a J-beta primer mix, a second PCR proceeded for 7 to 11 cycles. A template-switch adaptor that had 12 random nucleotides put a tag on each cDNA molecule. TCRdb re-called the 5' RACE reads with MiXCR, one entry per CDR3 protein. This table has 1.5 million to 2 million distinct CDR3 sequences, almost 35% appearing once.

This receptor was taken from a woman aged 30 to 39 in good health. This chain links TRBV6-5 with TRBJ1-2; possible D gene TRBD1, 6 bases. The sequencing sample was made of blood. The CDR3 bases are TGTGCCAGCAGTTGCACAGGGTGGGGCTACACCTTC. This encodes CASSCTGWGYTF.